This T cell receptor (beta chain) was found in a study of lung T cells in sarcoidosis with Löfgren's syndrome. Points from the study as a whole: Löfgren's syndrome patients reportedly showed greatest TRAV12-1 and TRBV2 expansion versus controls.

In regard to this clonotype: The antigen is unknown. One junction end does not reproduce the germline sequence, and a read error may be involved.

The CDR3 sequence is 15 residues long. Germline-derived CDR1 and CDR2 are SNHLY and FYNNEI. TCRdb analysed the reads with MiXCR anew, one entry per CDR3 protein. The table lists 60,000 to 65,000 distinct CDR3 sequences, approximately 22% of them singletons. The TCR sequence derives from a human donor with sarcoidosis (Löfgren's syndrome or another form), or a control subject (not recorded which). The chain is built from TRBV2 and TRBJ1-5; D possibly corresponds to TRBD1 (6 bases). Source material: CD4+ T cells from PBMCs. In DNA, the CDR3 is TGTGCCAGCAGGGGGATTACAGGGAACAATCAGCCCCGGCATTTT. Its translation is CASRGITGNNQPRHF. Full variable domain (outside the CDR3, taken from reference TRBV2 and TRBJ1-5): EPEVTQTPSHQVTQMGQEVILRCVPISNHLYFYWYRQILGQKVEFLVSFYNNEISEKSEIFDDQFSVERPDGSNFTLKIRSTKLEDSAMYFCASRGITGNNQPRHFGDGTRLSIL.